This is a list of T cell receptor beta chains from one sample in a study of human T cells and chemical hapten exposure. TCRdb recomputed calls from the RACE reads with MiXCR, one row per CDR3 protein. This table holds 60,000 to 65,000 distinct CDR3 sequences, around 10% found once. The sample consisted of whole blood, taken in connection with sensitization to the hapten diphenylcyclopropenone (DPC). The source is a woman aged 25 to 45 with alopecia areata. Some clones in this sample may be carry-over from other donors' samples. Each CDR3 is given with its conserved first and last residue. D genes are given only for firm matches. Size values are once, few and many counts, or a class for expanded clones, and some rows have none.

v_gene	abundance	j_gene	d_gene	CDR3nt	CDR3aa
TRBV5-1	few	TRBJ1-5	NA	TGCGCCAGCAGCTACTTTCCTGGCGGCAATCAGCCCCAGCATTTT	CASSYFPGGNQPQHF
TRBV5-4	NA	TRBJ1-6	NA	TGTGCCAGCAGCTTGTATGGGTATAATTCACCCCTCCACTTT	CASSLYGYNSPLHF
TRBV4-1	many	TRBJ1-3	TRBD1	TGCGCCAGCAGCCAAGATCGGTGGACAGGTGGAAACACCATATATTTT	CASSQDRWTGGNTIYF
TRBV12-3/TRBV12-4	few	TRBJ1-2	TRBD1	TGTGCCAGCAGTGAGGGGGCTTCTAACTATGGCTACACCTTC	CASSEGASNYGYTF
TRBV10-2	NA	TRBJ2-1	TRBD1	TGCGCCAGCAGTGAGAGACAGGGGATAGACAATGAGCAGTTCTTC	CASSERQGIDNEQFF
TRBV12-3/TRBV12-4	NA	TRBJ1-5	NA	TGTGCCAGCAGTTTAGCAGGGGCGAAACAGCATTTT	CASSLAGAKQHF
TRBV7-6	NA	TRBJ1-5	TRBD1	TGTGCCAGCAGCCAGGGACAGGGGGGAAGCAATCAGCCCCAGCATTTT	CASSQGQGGSNQPQHF
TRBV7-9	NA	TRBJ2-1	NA	TGTGCCAGCAGCCGCCACCCTTCGGCCAATGAGCAGTTCTTC	CASSRHPSANEQFF
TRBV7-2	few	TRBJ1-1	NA	TGTGCCAGCAGCTTAGAACTAAGAGGGAGGACTGAAGCTTTCTTT	CASSLELRGRTEAFF
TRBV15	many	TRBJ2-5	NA	TGTGCCACCAGCAGAAACGTCCCGGGGGCGGGGGAGACCCAGTACTTC	CATSRNVPGAGETQYF
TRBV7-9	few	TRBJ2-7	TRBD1	TGTGCCAGCAGCCCCCGGGACAGGGCCTACGAGCAGTACTTC	CASSPRDRAYEQYF
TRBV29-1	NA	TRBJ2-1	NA	TGCAGCATCGAAGGCGGGGGCCCCTACAATGAGCAGTTCTTC	CSIEGGGPYNEQFF
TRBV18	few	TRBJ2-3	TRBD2	TGTGCCAGCTCATCAATAGCGGGGGGAAGCACAGATACGCAGTATTTT	CASSSIAGGSTDTQYF
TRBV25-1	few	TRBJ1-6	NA	TGTGCCAGCAGTACACCCGGGACCGCGAATTCACCCCTCCACTTT	CASSTPGTANSPLHF
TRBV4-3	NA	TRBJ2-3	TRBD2	TGCGCCAGCAGCCAAGAGGCTAGCGGACTAAGCACAGATACGCAGTATTTT	CASSQEASGLSTDTQYF
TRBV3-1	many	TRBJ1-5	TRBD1	TGTGCCAGCAGCCCTGGGACAGACCATCAGCCCCAGCATTTT	CASSPGTDHQPQHF
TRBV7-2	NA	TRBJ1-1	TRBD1	TGTGCCAGCAGCTTAGCCTGGACAGGGAATACTGAAGCTTTCTTT	CASSLAWTGNTEAFF
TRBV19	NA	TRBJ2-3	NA	TGTGCCAGTACCCCTTTAGGATATAGCACAGATACGCAGTATTTT	CASTPLGYSTDTQYF
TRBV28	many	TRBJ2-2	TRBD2	TGTGCCAGCAGTCCTAGCGGGAGGGCGAACACCGGGGAGCTGTTTTTT	CASSPSGRANTGELFF
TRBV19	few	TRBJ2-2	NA	TGTGCCAGTACCAGGACACTTAGGACCGGGGAGCTGTTTTTT	CASTRTLRTGELFF
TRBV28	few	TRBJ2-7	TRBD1	TGTGCCAGCAGGCGACAGGGCTCCTCCTACGAGCAGTACTTC	CASRRQGSSYEQYF
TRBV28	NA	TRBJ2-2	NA	TGTGCCAGCCACAATCCGGGCACCGGGGAGCTGTTTTTT	CASHNPGTGELFF
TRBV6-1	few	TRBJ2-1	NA	TGTGCCAGCAGTCCAGGAGCCGAGCAGTTCTTC	CASSPGAEQFF
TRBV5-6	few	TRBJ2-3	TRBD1	TGTGCCAGCAGCTTGACAGGGGGCCGGAGGTATTTT	CASSLTGGRRYF
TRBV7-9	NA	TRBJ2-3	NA	TGTGCCAGCAGCTTATATTGGTCCGCACATACAGATACGCAGTATTTT	CASSLYWSAHTDTQYF
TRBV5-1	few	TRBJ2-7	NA	TGCGCCAGCAGCTTGGGTGGCAGGGCGTCCTACGAGCAGTACTTC	CASSLGGRASYEQYF